What follows are 7 T cell receptor beta chains derived from one specimen sequenced in a study of T cell clusters in autoimmune cytopenias. TRB was amplified from approximately 250 ng of peripheral blood genomic DNA per sample. TRB was amplified by touch-down multiplex PCR, primer pools A and B combined. TCRdb reprocessed the multiplex PCR reads; each CDR3 protein has one entry and no DNA is given. The repertoire table contains over a thousand distinct CDR3 sequences. The same specimen was also included in a second study, on T cell repertoires in aging, cancer and after chemotherapy.

Sequenced material: peripheral blood. These receptors were taken from a human donor with chronic lymphocytic leukemia.

The rearrangement links TRBV7-2 to TRBJ2-7. This CDR3 has 13 amino acids. CDR1 and CDR2 (germline): SGHTA, FQGNSA. CDR3 region: CASSTDSSYEQYF.

In terms of frequency, this clonotype is medium-sized. The chain's CDR3 is CASSPTGEGEQYF. This sequence joins TRBV5-4 and TRBJ2-7; lacking DNA, the TRBD1 call made by TCRdb goes unchecked. Germline CDR1 SGHNT, CDR2 YYREEE (reference sequence). CDR3 size: 13 residues.

This clonotype counts as medium-sized (0.01 to 0.1%) by frequency. The chain has TRBV6-5 and TRBJ1-2; TCRdb selects TRBD1, and the lack of DNA leaves this call unchecked. The length of the CDR3 is 15 residues. Germline CDR1 MNHEY, CDR2 SVGAGI. CDR3 protein: CASSADRTNNYGYTF.

The chain carries TRBV11-2 and TRBJ2-3. The CDR3 length is 13 residues. Germline V gives CDR1 SGHAT, CDR2 FQNNGV. Here the CDR3 reads CASSLADTDTQYF.

This clonotype is labeled medium-sized based on frequency. This chain links TRBV6-1 with TRBJ2-7; the TRBD2 assignment by TCRdb is unverifiable without DNA. This CDR3 contains 14 residues. The V gene's germline CDR1 is MNHNS and CDR2 SASEGT. CDR3 in amino acids: CAVRTSGVPYEQYF.

The gene calls are TRBV28 and TRBJ2-3; TCRdb names TRBD2, which stays unverified in the absence of DNA. Per the germline V gene, CDR1 is MDHEN and CDR2 is SYDVKM. The CDR3 runs to 15 residues. The CDR3 sequence: CASSRGGGEPDTQYF.

This clonotype is identified as medium-sized from frequency. V and J are TRBV27 and TRBJ1-4. This CDR3 is 15 amino acids long. In germline, CDR1 is MNHEY, CDR2 SMNVEV (reference sequence). The CDR3 spells CASSLTQPTNEKLFF.